Following are 16 T cell receptor beta chains from one sample sequenced in a study of blood T cells in healthy people across ages. A J-beta primer mix and a sample-barcoded 5' primer were used in a second PCR of roughly 7 to 12 cycles. One entry per CDR3 protein results from TCRdb running MiXCR on the 5' RACE reads. The table includes some 1.6 million distinct CDR3 sequences, approximately 32% detected once. The sequencing sample was made of blood. The source is a woman aged 25 to 39 in good health.

The chain employs TRBV4-1 and TRBJ1-5; no reliable D call. CDR1 and CDR2 (germline): MGHRA, YSYEKL. Trimming took off 1 base at V and 6 bases at J, with 10 bases between the two ends. This CDR3 is built from 14 residues. CDR3 amino acids: CASSQVPESQPQHF. The CDR3 nucleotides are TGCGCCAGCAGCCAAGTTCCGGAGAGTCAGCCCCAGCATTTT.

The chain combines TRBV3-1 with TRBJ1-1; no reliable D call. V lost 1 base, J lost 1 base, and 10 bases lay in between. The CDR3 covers 15 residues. Germline V CDR1 and CDR2: LGHDT, YNNKEL (reference sequence). CDR3 amino acids: CASSQVAPENTEAFF. CDR3 in DNA: TGTGCCAGCAGCCAAGTCGCCCCCGAGAACACTGAAGCTTTCTTT. Full variable domain (rest looked up from reference TRBV3-1 and TRBJ1-1): DTAVSQTPKYLVTQMGNDKSIKCEQNLGHDTMYWYKQDSKKFLKIMFSYNNKELIINETVPNRFSPKSPDKAHLNLHINSLELGDSAVYFCASSQVAPENTEAFFGQGTRLTVV.

This clonotype was picked up a small number of times. This chain uses TRBV20-1 with TRBJ1-5; TRBD1 might be the D (6 bases). Per the germline V gene, CDR1 is DFQATT and CDR2 is SNEGSKA (reference sequence). The CDR3 consists of 14 residues. The V end was cut by 6 bases, the J end by 4 bases, with 16 bases between. This CDR3 is CSATPGHPNQPQHF. As DNA, the CDR3 is TGCAGTGCCACACCGGGACACCCGAATCAGCCCCAGCATTTT.

About this clonotype: A read error may produce the germline difference seen at one junction end. The V and J genes are TRBV6-5 and TRBJ2-1; D might be TRBD1 (6 bases). This CDR3 comprises 13 residues. Germline assignment: CDR1 MNHEY and CDR2 SVGAGI. The CDR3 DNA reads as TGTGTCAGCAGTTACCAAGGTCAGGGGGAGCAGTTCTTC. Its protein is CVSSYQGQGEQFF.

The rearrangement joins TRBV11-2 to TRBJ2-1, with 9 nucleotides matching TRBD2. Germline V gene data show CDR1 as SGHAT and CDR2 as FQNNGV. The CDR3 loop spans 16 amino acids. J gave up 6 bases and V 0 bases, and 6 bases lay outside the gene matches. As DNA, the CDR3 is TGTGCCAGCAGCTTAGATCCGGGCGGGAGGGGCAATGAGCAGTTCTTC. This gives the protein CASSLDPGGRGNEQFF.

The rearrangement joins TRBV7-3 to TRBJ1-2, with no clear D. Trimming removed 3 bases at V and 6 bases at J, with 11 bases between. CDR3 length: 13 residues. CDR1 SGHTA and CDR2 FQGTGA come from the germline V gene. As DNA, the CDR3 is TGTGCCAGCAGCTTGGACGGCGAGGATGGCTACACCTTC. It translates to CASSLDGEDGYTF.

The chain joins TRBV2 to TRBJ2-3, with D perhaps given as TRBD1 or TRBD2 (7 bases each). This CDR3 contains 18 residues. V was clipped by 7 bases and J by 0 bases, with 23 bases between them. Germline V lookup: CDR1 SNHLY, CDR2 FYNNEI. Written as DNA, the CDR3 is TGTGCCAGCAACGACAGGGCGGGGGACTACACTAGCACAGATACGCAGTATTTT. Encoded protein: CASNDRAGDYTSTDTQYF. Complete variable domain (other parts from reference TRBV2 and TRBJ2-3): EPEVTQTPSHQVTQMGQEVILRCVPISNHLYFYWYRQILGQKVEFLVSFYNNEISEKSEIFDDQFSVERPDGSNFTLKIRSTKLEDSAMYFCASNDRAGDYTSTDTQYFGPGTRLTVL.

The chain couples TRBV7-9 to TRBJ2-4, with a tentative D call TRBD1 (5 bases). The J call may not be correct, given that the DNA end is closer to TRBJ2-7. Germline values: CDR1 SEHNR, CDR2 FQNEAQ (reference sequence). CDR3 length equals 14 residues. The CDR3 sequence is CASSLEFRVDEQYF. The CDR3 coding sequence is TGTGCCAGCAGCTTAGAGTTCAGGGTGGACGAGCAGTACTTC.

The chain carries TRBV3-1 and TRBJ2-1; D possibly matches TRBD1 or TRBD2 (6 bases each). Germline V gene sequence: CDR1 LGHDT, CDR2 YNNKEL (reference sequence). V gave up 4 bases and J gave up 0 bases, with 16 bases separating them. The length of the CDR3 is 17 residues. The chain's CDR3 is CASSPRGGRHSYNEQFF. The DNA for the CDR3 is TGTGCCAGCAGCCCCAGAGGGGGGCGACACTCCTACAATGAGCAGTTCTTC.

This clonotype has a handful of counts. The chain uses TRBV5-1 and TRBJ2-4; 7 positions agree with TRBD2. V trimming: 4 bases; J trimming: 15 bases; junction bases outside the gene matches: 13. CDR3 length: 13 residues. CDR1 SGHRS and CDR2 YFSETQ come from the germline V gene. Here the CDR3 reads CASSPLNGLERYF. In DNA form, the CDR3 reads TGCGCCAGCAGCCCACTCAATGGACTAGAACGGTACTTC.

A note on this clonotype: A much larger clonotype is one base distant, so this may be a read error. The genes are TRBV29-1 and TRBJ2-5; D is possibly TRBD1 or TRBD2 (6 bases each). Germline assignment: CDR1 SQVTM and CDR2 ANQGSEA. This CDR3 has 12 amino acids. V lost 5 bases to trimming and J lost 5 bases, with 12 bases between them. CDR3 bases: TGCAGCGTTCAGGTAGGGGGGGAGACCCAGTACTTC. Translated: CSVQVGGETQYF.

This clonotype turned up a few times. V is TRBV7-3 and J is TRBJ2-6; TRBD1 might be the D (5 bases). Between the trimmed V and J ends, which lost 6 bases and 0 bases, there was a span of 12 bases. Germline CDR1 SGHTA, CDR2 FQGTGA. This CDR3 is built from 16 residues. CDR3 DNA sequence: TGTGCCAGCAGGGCAGGGCGGCACTCTGGGGCCAACGTCCTGACTTTC. Protein: CASRAGRHSGANVLTF.

The chain uses TRBV20-1 and TRBJ1-2; perhaps TRBD1 as D (6 bases). The V end lost 1 base, the J end lost 2 bases, and 8 bases lay between the germline ends. CDR3 length: 13 residues. Per germline, CDR1 DFQATT and CDR2 SNEGSKA (reference sequence). CDR3 loop: CSARVDRNYGYTF. As DNA, the CDR3 is TGCAGTGCTAGAGTGGACAGAAACTATGGCTACACCTTC.

This clonotype was seen only a few times. The gene calls are TRBV12-3 or TRBV12-4 and TRBJ2-5; D may be TRBD1 or TRBD2 (5 bases each). V lost 5 bases, J lost 11 bases, and 24 bases lay in between. The CDR3 has 15 residues. The CDR3 loop is CASSQEPGRPFEQYF. The CDR3 DNA is TGTGCCAGCAGTCAGGAACCGGGACGCCCTTTTGAGCAGTACTTC.

This clonotype was counted many times. The chain links TRBV11-1 to TRBJ2-3, with D unresolved. CDR3 length: 15 residues. V was trimmed by 2 bases and J by 2 bases, leaving 11 bases between them. Per the germline V gene, CDR1 is SGHAT and CDR2 is FQDESV (reference sequence). The CDR3: CASSLYQDDTDTQYF. The CDR3 DNA reads as TGTGCCAGCAGCTTATACCAGGACGACACAGATACGCAGTATTTT.

This rearrangement joins TRBV5-1 to TRBJ2-3; TRBD1 might be the D (6 bases). Germline V gene sequence: CDR1 SGHRS, CDR2 YFSETQ. V was cut by 4 bases and J by 0 bases, with 12 bases left in between. The CDR3 is 15 amino acids. The CDR3 bases are TGCGCCAGCAGCACCAGGACAGCTAGCACAGATACGCAGTATTTT. Translated: CASSTRTASTDTQYF.